The present entry profiles one T cell receptor (beta chain) with its context. Its antigen is currently unknown. This entry belongs to a study of cytomegalovirus exposure and HLA in healthy donors. The study ran its PCR with 60 Vbeta and 13 Jbeta primers. The method was immunoSEQ multiplex PCR; TCRdb's version includes in-frame clones alone and lacks a portion of them. The sample holds about 100,000 clones, 70% to 80% seen once. General study points: Later analysis identified a missense DCLRE1C variant that was linked to TCR beta V- and J-gene trimming.

This clonotype was sampled from a man aged 18 to 29 in good health and CMV-seronegative. Sequencing was performed on PBMCs.

CDR3 in amino acids: CASTKGTGRGYGYTF. The CDR3, as DNA: TGTGCCAGCACCAAGGGGACAGGAAGGGGCTATGGCTACACCTTC. The chain has TRBV6-5 and TRBJ1-2, with 8 bases fitting TRBD1. This CDR3 is built from 15 residues. The trim removed 7 bases at V and 4 bases at J, leaving 11 bases unmatched. Per the germline V gene, CDR1 is MNHEY and CDR2 is SVGAGI.